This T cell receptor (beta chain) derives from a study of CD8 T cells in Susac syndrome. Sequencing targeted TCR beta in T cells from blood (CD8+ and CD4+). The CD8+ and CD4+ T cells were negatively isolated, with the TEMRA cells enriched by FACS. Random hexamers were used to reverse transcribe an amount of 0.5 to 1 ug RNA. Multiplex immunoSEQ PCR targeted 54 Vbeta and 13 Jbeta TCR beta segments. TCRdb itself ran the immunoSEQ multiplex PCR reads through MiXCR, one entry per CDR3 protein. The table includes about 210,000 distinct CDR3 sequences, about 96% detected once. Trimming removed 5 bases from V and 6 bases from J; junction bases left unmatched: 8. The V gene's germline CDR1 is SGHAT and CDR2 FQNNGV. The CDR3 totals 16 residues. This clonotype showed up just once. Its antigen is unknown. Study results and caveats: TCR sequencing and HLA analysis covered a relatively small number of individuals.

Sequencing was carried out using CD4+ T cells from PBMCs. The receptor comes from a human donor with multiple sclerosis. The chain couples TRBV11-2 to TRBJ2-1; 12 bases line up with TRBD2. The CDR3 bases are TGTGCCAGCAGCCCTATTGCTAGCGGGAGGGCCAATGAGCAGTTCTTC. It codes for CASSPIASGRANEQFF. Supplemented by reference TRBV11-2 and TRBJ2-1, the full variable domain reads EAGVAQSPRYKIIEKRQSVAFWCNPISGHATLYWYQQILGQGPKLLIQFQNNGVVDDSQLPKDRFSAERLKGVDSTLKIQPAKLEDSAVYLCASSPIASGRANEQFFGPGTRLTVL.